The 20 T cell receptor beta chains in this list originate from one sample, sequenced in a study of regulatory and conventional T cells in RAG deficiency. Data came from immunoSEQ multiplex PCR; TCRdb stores just in-frame clones and leaves some out. The sample has tens of thousands of clones; over 80% are singletons. Blood CD4+ CD25-low CD127-high conventional T cells supplied the genomic DNA template. These same data were also listed under a study on regulatory T cells. This second report adds: The PCR used 52 TRBV and 13 TRBJ primers.

Sequencing input: CD4+ effector T cells sorted from blood. Every receptor here comes from a human donor in good health.

V and J are TRBV6-5 and TRBJ1-1; the match to TRBD1 covers 7 bases. J lost 4 bases, V lost 7 bases, and 9 bases had no gene match. Germline V gene lookup returns CDR1 MNHEY and CDR2 SVGAGI. The length of the CDR3 is 14 residues. CDR3 amino acids: CASTSQGGRTEAFF. CDR3 DNA: TGTGCCAGCACCTCCCAGGGGGGACGCACTGAAGCTTTCTTT.

V gene TRBV5-1 combines with J gene TRBJ2-2; weak D call: TRBD2 (6 bases). Trimming cost V 1 base and J 4 bases, with 14 bases left between them. CDR1 is SGHRS and CDR2 is YFSETQ in the germline V gene. The CDR3 loop spans 16 amino acids. The CDR3 DNA sequence: TGCGCCAGCAGCTTGCGACGGGAGCTCAGCACCGGGGAGCTGTTTTTT. Translation: CASSLRRELSTGELFF.

The rearrangement uses TRBV2 and TRBJ2-7; TRBD2 agrees at 7 bases. V gave up 5 bases and J gave up 7 bases; unmatched junction bases: 5. The CDR3 sequence is 12 residues long. From germline, CDR1 is SNHLY and CDR2 FYNNEI. The CDR3 DNA reads as TGTGCCAGCAGTCCGACTAGCCGGGAGCAGTACTTC. This encodes CASSPTSREQYF.

The J gene is TRBJ2-2, the V gene TRBV6-1, with 7 bases matching TRBD2. This CDR3 region has 14 residues. Germline V gene sequence: CDR1 MNHNS, CDR2 SASEGT. V was clipped by 10 bases and J by 0 bases; unmatched bases: 5. CDR3 coding DNA: TGTGCCACCCGGGGGGATCCGAACACCGGGGAGCTGTTTTTT. Its protein product is CATRGDPNTGELFF.

J is TRBJ1-6 and V is TRBV6-1; a possible D gene is TRBD1 (6 bases). Trimming took 7 bases from V and 10 from J, leaving 14 bases between them. CDR3 length: 13 amino acids. Looked up from germline, CDR1 is MNHNS and CDR2 is SASEGT. In nucleotides, the CDR3 is TGTGCCAGCATTGGGGGCGCAGGATCACCCCTCCACTTT. As protein: CASIGGAGSPLHF.

The chain employs TRBV11-2 and TRBJ2-7; D gene uncertain. CDR3 size: 15 residues. Trimming took off 1 base at V and 2 bases at J, with 12 bases between the two ends. Germline V CDR1 and CDR2: SGHAT, FQNNGV. CDR3 sequence reads: CASSLASVLPYEQYF. CDR3 sequence (DNA): TGTGCCAGCAGCTTAGCTTCGGTTCTCCCCTACGAGCAGTACTTC. Combining the CDR3 with reference TRBV11-2 and TRBJ2-7 gives the whole variable domain EAGVAQSPRYKIIEKRQSVAFWCNPISGHATLYWYQQILGQGPKLLIQFQNNGVVDDSQLPKDRFSAERLKGVDSTLKIQPAKLEDSAVYLCASSLASVLPYEQYFGPGTRLTVT.

V and J are TRBV6-6 and TRBJ2-7; the D is unclear. Germline V gives CDR1 MNHNY, CDR2 SVGAGI (reference sequence). This CDR3 comprises 13 residues. V was shortened by 0 bases and J by 2 bases, with 5 bases between the two germline ends. In DNA form, the CDR3 reads TGTGCCAGCAGTTACTCTAGTACCTACGAGCAGTACTTC. Amino acids: CASSYSSTYEQYF.

The chain couples TRBV7-9 to TRBJ2-3; perhaps TRBD2 as D (7 bases). The CDR3 runs to 16 residues. V dropped 5 bases and J dropped 1 base, with 16 bases sitting between them. The germline CDR1 and CDR2 sequences are SEHNR and FQNEAQ (reference sequence). The CDR3 DNA follows: TGTGCCAGCAGCCCTCGGGGAGGGGGGGGCACAGATACGCAGTATTTT. Translated: CASSPRGGGGTDTQYF.

The genes are TRBV30 and TRBJ2-1; D remains ambiguous. Trimming took 5 bases from V and 4 from J, leaving 18 bases between them. The CDR3 runs to 15 residues. Germline V gene lookup returns CDR1 GTSNPN and CDR2 SVGIG (reference sequence). CDR3 sequence (DNA): TGTGCCTGGGGACGTGGGCTTTCCGCTTACAATGAGCAGTTCTTC. This sequence encodes CAWGRGLSAYNEQFF.

The sample holds one count of this clone. The chain combines TRBV6-5 with TRBJ2-7; 9 bases match TRBD1. The CDR3 spans 12 residues. Germline V gene lookup returns CDR1 MNHEY and CDR2 SVGAGI. With 6 bases clipped from V and 5 bases from J, the junction kept 2 bases outside the gene matches. CDR3: CASRGTGNEQYF. The CDR3 coding sequence is TGTGCCAGCAGGGGGACAGGGAACGAGCAGTACTTC.

The chain combines TRBV5-4 with TRBJ2-3; 9 nucleotides align to TRBD2. This CDR3 region has 16 residues. V shed 0 bases and J 2 bases; nucleotides not matched to a gene: 4. Germline V gives CDR1 SGHNT, CDR2 YYREEE (reference sequence). The CDR3 spells CASSLGSGRPTDTQYF. CDR3 in DNA: TGTGCCAGCAGCTTGGGTAGCGGGAGACCCACAGATACGCAGTATTTT.

This clone appeared a single time. The chain combines TRBV27 with TRBJ1-1; a possible D gene is TRBD1 (5 bases). Germline V lookup: CDR1 MNHEY, CDR2 SMNVEV (reference sequence). V was pared by 6 bases and J by 6 bases, with 20 bases between. This CDR3 is built from 15 residues. In nucleotides, the CDR3 is TGTGCCAGCAGCCATAGGGCCAGGGCTGGGGCTGAAGCTTTCTTT. It translates to CASSHRARAGAEAFF.

This chain's CDR3 is CASFRQNSGNTIYF. The DNA for the CDR3 is TGTGCCAGCTTCCGACAGAACTCTGGAAACACCATATATTTT. The J gene is TRBJ1-3, the V gene TRBV6-1; TRBD1 is a possible D gene (5 bases). Trimming removed 8 bases from V and 0 bases from J, with 11 bases in between. The CDR3 has 14 amino acids. Germline values: CDR1 MNHNS, CDR2 SASEGT.

The V gene is TRBV9, the J gene TRBJ2-3; D gene unclear. V lost 3 bases to trimming and J lost 4 bases, with 6 bases between them. Germline V gene lookup returns CDR1 SGDLS and CDR2 YYNGEE. The CDR3 spans 12 residues. CDR3 coding DNA: TGTGCCAGCAGCGCGACGGCAGATACGCAGTATTTT. Amino acid sequence: CASSATADTQYF.

The chain has TRBV6-5 and TRBJ1-2; D might be TRBD1 (5 bases). CDR1 is MNHEY, CDR2 SVGAGI, per germline. The CDR3 spans 13 residues. V was trimmed by 4 bases and J by 4 bases, leaving 10 bases between them. CDR3 loop: CASSSGRGYGYTF. CDR3 nucleotides: TGTGCCAGCAGTTCGGGACGGGGCTATGGCTACACCTTC.

V usage is TRBV7-9 and J usage is TRBJ2-3; D remains ambiguous. V shed 8 bases and J shed 3 bases, with 12 bases lying between them. This CDR3 region has 13 residues. Germline CDR1 SEHNR, CDR2 FQNEAQ (reference sequence). The CDR3 nucleotides read TGTGCCAGCCACGGAGACAAGACAGATACGCAGTATTTT. Translating gives CASHGDKTDTQYF.

This chain joins TRBV7-9 and TRBJ1-1; D is possibly TRBD1 (6 bases). The ends were cut back, 5 bases at V and 0 bases at J, with 13 bases in the middle. Germline V gene sequence: CDR1 SEHNR, CDR2 FQNEAQ (reference sequence). The CDR3 covers 15 residues. CDR3 sequence: CASSPRQAVNTEAFF. The CDR3 DNA sequence: TGTGCCAGCAGCCCCCGACAGGCGGTGAACACTGAAGCTTTCTTT.

In its sample, this clone was seen a few times. The CDR3 reads CASSLGSGGRGEQYF. The CDR3 nucleotides are TGTGCCAGCAGCTTAGGATCGGGCGGGAGGGGCGAGCAGTACTTC. The gene calls are TRBV11-3 and TRBJ2-7; 9 positions match TRBD2. The CDR3 extends over 15 amino acids. Germline trimming cut 1 base from V and 6 bases from J; bases unmatched to any gene: 7. CDR1 SGHNT and CDR2 YENEEA come from the germline V gene. Supplemented by reference TRBV11-3 and TRBJ2-7, the full variable domain reads EAGVVQSPRYKIIEKKQPVAFWCNPISGHNTLYWYLQNLGQGPELLIRYENEEAVDDSQLPKDRFSAERLKGVDSTLKIQPAELGDSAVYLCASSLGSGGRGEQYFGPGTRLTVT.

V and J are TRBV28 and TRBJ2-2; TRBD1 might be the D (7 bases). Trimming took off 6 bases at V and 5 bases at J, with 13 bases between the two ends. The CDR3 is 14 residues long. Germline V gives CDR1 MDHEN, CDR2 SYDVKM. The CDR3 DNA sequence: TGTGCCAGCAGGGAGGGGGCAGGGACCGGGGAGCTGTTTTTT. Translated, it gives CASREGAGTGELFF.

The chain couples TRBV9 to TRBJ2-7, with D uncertain. The V end was cut by 0 bases, the J end by 0 bases, with 10 bases between. This CDR3 has 15 amino acids. The germline CDR1 and CDR2 sequences are SGDLS and YYNGEE. The CDR3 coding sequence is TGTGCCAGCAGCGTAGGGTCCGGGTACTCCTACGAGCAGTACTTC. Its translation is CASSVGSGYSYEQYF.